These 4 T cell receptor beta chains originate from one sample sequenced in a study of cytomegalovirus exposure and HLA in healthy donors. Use of 60 Vbeta and 13 Jbeta primers characterized the PCR. Libraries were prepared by immunoSEQ multiplex PCR; TCRdb keeps only in-frame clonotypes and omits some of them. The data hold roughly 100,000 clones, with 75% to 85% observed a single time. Material for sequencing was PBMCs. These receptor sequences come from a young man in good health and CMV-seronegative.

The J gene is TRBJ2-3, the V gene TRBV5-4; D remains unclear. V shed 1 base and J shed 4 bases, with 13 bases lying between them. Germline-derived CDR1 and CDR2 are SGHNT and YYREEE (reference sequence). This CDR3 has 15 amino acids. CDR3 sequence: CASSLSPAEADTQYF. The CDR3 coding sequence is TGTGCCAGCAGCTTGTCTCCAGCTGAGGCAGATACGCAGTATTTT.

J is TRBJ1-6 and V is TRBV4-1; D remains ambiguous. The CDR3 extends over 17 amino acids. Trimming stripped 1 base from V and 6 bases from J, with 16 bases between. Germline V lookup: CDR1 MGHRA, CDR2 YSYEKL. CDR3 loop: CASSQVTAPFPNSPLHF. The DNA of the CDR3 is TGCGCCAGCAGCCAAGTTACAGCTCCCTTCCCTAATTCACCCCTCCACTTT.

The chain couples TRBV11-2 to TRBJ2-7; D might be TRBD1 (6 bases). The CDR3 extends over 15 amino acids. Germline V gene lookup returns CDR1 SGHAT and CDR2 FQNNGV. V was shortened by 5 bases and J by 4 bases, with 18 bases between the two germline ends. The CDR3 loop is CASSLQDSNVYEQYF. Written as DNA, the CDR3 is TGTGCCAGCAGCCTACAGGACAGTAACGTATACGAGCAGTACTTC.

This clone was recorded a few times. The chain couples TRBV6-1 to TRBJ1-3; D uncertain. Germline V gene lookup returns CDR1 MNHNS and CDR2 SASEGT. V lost 4 bases, J lost 0 bases, and 10 bases lay in between. This CDR3 region has 15 residues. CDR3 in DNA: TGTGCCAGCAGTGTTAGTCGGTTCTCTGGAAACACCATATATTTT. Amino acid sequence: CASSVSRFSGNTIYF.